The TCR beta chain described here comes from a study of beta chain features in type 1 diabetes. General observations from the study: When VDJ junctions were examined, type 1 diabetes patients showed fewer insertions and more deletions. In cDNA sequencing, cells with high TCR expression could be over-represented.

This CDR3 contains 15 residues. Per germline, CDR1 SGHAT and CDR2 FQNNGV. Germline trimming cut 5 bases from V and 5 bases from J; bases unmatched to any gene: 8. About this clone: Antigen specificity is unknown.

cDNA synthesis used the whole RNA isolate, giving expressed TCRB sequences. Generated by immunoSEQ multiplex PCR, the TCRdb table keeps only in-frame clones and is missing some. Found here are about 270,000 clones, 14% of them singletons; the top ten hold about 0.027%. V gene TRBV11-2 combines with J gene TRBJ2-2; 7 bases align to TRBD2. This clonotype was obtained from a woman between 40 and 50 years old in good health. Sequenced input: naive CD4+ T cells from blood. The CDR3 DNA reads as TGTGCCAGCAGCGAATCCGGGACTACAACCGGGGAGCTGTTTTTT. Translating gives CASSESGTTTGELFF.